This entry lists 9 T cell receptor beta chains sequenced from one sample in a study of T cells after yellow fever vaccination. A single record per CDR3 protein comes from TCRdb applying MiXCR to the 5' RACE reads. Here the sample spans around 500,000 distinct CDR3 sequences, 20% to 25% being singletons. The material sequenced was PBMCs, taken roughly 23 days after the first yellow fever vaccination. Receptors were obtained from a man between 18 and 35 years old who received the YFV17D yellow fever vaccine.

This clonotype appeared a few times. J is TRBJ2-1 and V is TRBV9; D is unresolved. Trimming cost V 4 bases and J 3 bases, with 11 bases left between them. Germline V gene data show CDR1 as SGDLS and CDR2 as YYNGEE. This CDR3 region has 14 residues. CDR3: CASSPRQDYNEQFF. CDR3 DNA: TGTGCCAGCAGCCCACGGCAGGACTACAATGAGCAGTTCTTC.

In its sample, this clonotype was seen a few times. The V call is TRBV6-6, the J call TRBJ2-7; D not resolved. Looked up from germline, CDR1 is MNHNY and CDR2 is SVGAGI (reference sequence). Deletions cut 0 bases from V and 4 bases from J, with 7 bases between. The CDR3 consists of 13 residues. CDR3: CASSYSGIYEQYV. DNA for the CDR3: TGTGCCAGCAGTTACTCGGGGATTTACGAGCAGTACGTC.

CDR3 loop: CASSDIGTGGFGSYGYTF. The CDR3 DNA reads as TGTGCCAGCAGTGATATTGGGACAGGCGGATTTGGAAGCTATGGCTACACCTTC. The V gene is TRBV25-1, the J gene TRBJ1-2, with 8 bases aligning to TRBD1. Unmatched junction bases numbered 16, after V lost 3 bases and J lost 4 bases. This CDR3 has 18 residues. From germline, CDR1 is MGHDK and CDR2 SYGVNS.

The V and J genes are TRBV7-2 and TRBJ2-4, with D perhaps matching TRBD2 (5 bases). Germline V gene lookup returns CDR1 SGHTA and CDR2 FQGNSA. Trimming took off 5 bases at V and 3 bases at J, with 11 bases between the two ends. This CDR3 is 14 amino acids long. The chain's CDR3 is CASSLTGYKNIQYF. DNA for the CDR3: TGTGCCAGCAGCCTGACGGGGTACAAAAACATTCAGTACTTC.

The chain joins TRBV7-6 to TRBJ1-2; D gene ambiguous. V was clipped by 5 bases and J by 2 bases, with 15 bases between them. Germline CDR1 reads SGHVS; CDR2 reads FNYEAQ. This CDR3 contains 15 residues. Written as DNA, the CDR3 is TGTGCCAGCAGCCCCCCCCCCGGAAAGAACTATGGCTACACCTTC. Its translation is CASSPPPGKNYGYTF.

The CDR3 bases are TGTGCCAGTAGTCAAACAGGGTATGGTACGCAGTATTTT. It encodes CASSQTGYGTQYF. The genes are TRBV19 and TRBJ2-3, with a tentative D call TRBD1 (6 bases). Germline V gene data show CDR1 as LNHDA and CDR2 as SQIVND (reference sequence). Trimming took 5 bases from V and 8 from J, leaving 14 bases between them. CDR3 length equals 13 residues. Together with reference TRBV19 and TRBJ2-3, the CDR3 gives the full variable domain: DGGITQSPKYLFRKEGQNVTLSCEQNLNHDAMYWYRQDPGQGLRLIYYSQIVNDFQKGDIAEGYSVSREKKESFPLTVTSAQKNPTAFYLCASSQTGYGTQYFGPGTRLTVL.

This clonotype has a handful of counts. The chain uses TRBV7-3 and TRBJ2-1, with D tentatively TRBD1 (5 bases). The V and J ends lost 5 bases and 4 bases respectively, with 6 bases between them. The CDR3 runs to 12 residues. Germline assignment: CDR1 SGHTA and CDR2 FQGTGA. The CDR3 protein is CASSGQYNEQFF. CDR3 nucleotide sequence: TGTGCCAGCAGCGGACAATACAATGAGCAGTTCTTC.

The genes are TRBV7-8 and TRBJ2-1; weak D call: TRBD1 (7 bases). From germline, CDR1 is SGHVS and CDR2 FQNEAQ. Trimming left V 5 bases short and J 3 bases short, with 23 bases between. CDR3 length: 18 residues. In nucleotides, the CDR3 is TGTGCCAGCAGCCGATATGCATGGCAGGGGGGTATCTACAATGAGCAGTTCTTC. As protein: CASSRYAWQGGIYNEQFF.

This clonotype was detected a few times. This chain connects TRBV4-1 to TRBJ2-7, with D possibly being TRBD1 (6 bases). The V and J ends lost 1 base and 0 bases respectively, with 10 bases between them. The CDR3 has 15 amino acids. Germline CDR1 MGHRA, CDR2 YSYEKL. The CDR3 DNA sequence: TGCGCCAGCAGCCAAGGGACAGATCGCTCCTACGAGCAGTACTTC. Its translation is CASSQGTDRSYEQYF.